This entry concerns a single T cell receptor beta chain. This clone's antigen is unknown. One base away there is no much larger clone; base qualities are not given. The library was produced with the immunoSEQ multiplex PCR assay. TCRdb holds this immuneACCESS table with in-frame rearrangements only. Some clones are missing; in checked studies, unresolved V genes explain under half, and the rest has no known cause. The sample has about 60,000 clones on record, 95% to 97% of them singletons. The ten largest clones take up approximately 1% of the sample. The data are from a study of control samples from healthy donors and cancer patients (TCRdb year 2020). From the cysteine through the phenylalanine, the CDR3 covers 19 amino acids. Solely the CDR3 DNA is kept, with 57 bases framed from the first base.

Sequenced sample: blood. In this chain, TRBV21-1 is recombined with TRBJ1-2; the listed D gene, TRBD1, was not tested against the DNA. TRBV21-1 is termed a pseudogene. This TCR came from a woman younger than 30 in good health. The CDR3 region has the sequence CASSTPPPEGQGYRYGYTF. The DNA sequence is as follows: TGTGCCAGCAGCACCCCTCCCCCTGAGGGACAGGGGTACCGCTATGGCTACACCTTC.